This is a list of T cell receptor beta chains from one sample in a study of response to subunit inactivated influenza vaccine. TCRdb used MiXCR to reprocess the RT-PCR reads, holding one entry per CDR3 protein. The sample holds around 180,000 distinct CDR3 sequences, about 9% seen once. This sample comprised non-naive T cells sorted from PBMCs, obtained on the day of vaccination. The receptors derive from a man aged 50-59 years who received an inactivated influenza vaccine. Each CDR3 is given with its conserved first and last residue. A D gene is named only where the DNA matches it firmly. A row's size may be missing; if present it is once, few, many or a size class.

>TRBJ1-5|TRBV20-1|12|NA|NA
CSARMQDQPQHF
TGCAGTGCTAGAATGCAGGATCAGCCCCAGCATTTT
>TRBJ1-1|TRBV11-2|13|many|NA
CASSFRMGTEAFF
TGTGCCAGCAGCTTTAGGATGGGCACTGAAGCTTTCTTT
>TRBJ2-5|TRBV5-1|14|many|TRBD1
CASSPGQGQETQYF
TGCGCCAGCAGCCCGGGACAGGGCCAAGAGACCCAGTACTTC
>TRBJ2-4|TRBV28|14|many|TRBD2
CASASGRHITIQYF
TGTGCCAGCGCTAGCGGGAGGCACATAACCATTCAGTACTTC
>TRBJ1-5|TRBV6-6|12|NA|NA
CASSYPRGPQHF
TGTGCCAGCAGTTACCCACGAGGGCCCCAGCATTTT
>TRBJ1-2|TRBV7-8|12|NA|NA
CASSSHRDGYTF
TGTGCCAGCAGCTCCCACAGGGATGGCTACACCTTC
>TRBJ2-5|TRBV2|13|NA|NA
CASSENRRETQYF
TGTGCCAGCAGTGAAAACCGTAGAGAGACCCAGTACTTC
>TRBJ2-5|TRBV18|11|few|NA
CASSPMETQYF
TGTGCCAGCTCACCAATGGAGACCCAGTACTTC
>TRBJ2-5|TRBV20-1|12|NA|NA
CSAGNTQETQYF
TGCAGTGCCGGGAATACTCAAGAGACCCAGTACTTC
>TRBJ1-5|TRBV7-2|12|few|NA
CASSFMAQPQHF
TGTGCCAGCAGCTTTATGGCCCAGCCCCAGCATTTT
>TRBJ2-7|TRBV7-6|12|few|NA
CASSFPEGGQYF
TGTGCCAGCAGCTTCCCCGAGGGGGGGCAGTACTTC
>TRBJ2-7|TRBV14|14|few|NA
CASSQGLSVYEQYF
TGTGCCAGCAGCCAAGGACTATCAGTCTACGAGCAGTACTTC
>TRBJ2-7|TRBV6-2/TRBV6-3|15|NA|TRBD1
CASSWAGTGKTVQYF
TGTGCCAGCAGTTGGGCCGGGACAGGGAAGACAGTGCAGTACTTC
>TRBJ1-2|TRBV5-1|15|many|NA
CASSLEPLGGYGYTF
TGCGCCAGCAGCTTGGAACCGCTCGGGGGCTATGGCTACACCTTC
>TRBJ1-1|TRBV4-3|16|few|TRBD1
CASSQDWGTGNTEAFF
TGCGCCAGCAGCCAAGATTGGGGGACAGGGAACACTGAAGCTTTCTTT
>TRBJ2-7|TRBV30|16|few|NA
CAWSVMRYPQGGEQYF
TGTGCCTGGAGTGTCATGCGCTACCCCCAGGGTGGCGAGCAGTACTTC
>TRBJ2-7|TRBV7-2|14|few|TRBD1
CASSPTGGVDEQYF
TGTGCCAGCAGCCCGACAGGGGGCGTGGACGAGCAGTACTTC
>TRBJ1-3|TRBV7-2|15|many|NA
CASSSQTTPGNTIYF
TGTGCCAGCAGCTCCCAGACCACTCCCGGAAACACCATATATTTT